These 21 T cell receptor beta chains share one sample of origin, sequenced in a study of radiation and T cells in renal cell carcinoma. The time point denotes: baseline pretreatment blood. Treatment: 15 Gy SBRT to primary tumor, nephrectomy 4 weeks later. TCRdb's copy holds only in-frame clones and misses some; the assay was immunoSEQ multiplex PCR. The table lists 94,000 or so clones, 70% to 85% of them singletons. The starting material was blood, obtained from a patient whose treatment included radiotherapy and nephrectomy. These receptors came from a man in his sixties with renal cell carcinoma.

In its sample, this clone is medium-sized. The chain links TRBV18 to TRBJ2-7; possibly TRBD2 for D (6 bases). V gave up 3 bases and J gave up 5 bases, with 8 bases separating them. This CDR3 has 12 amino acids. In germline, CDR1 is KGHSH, CDR2 LQKENI. The CDR3 DNA reads TGTGCCAGCTCACCGGGAGGTGACGAGCAGTACTTC. It specifies CASSPGGDEQYF.

The chain is built from TRBV7-3 and TRBJ1-1; no reliable D call. Trimming shortened V by 2 bases and J by 6 bases, and 13 bases separated the two germline ends. The CDR3 runs to 14 residues. Germline values: CDR1 SGHTA, CDR2 FQGTGA. CDR3 sequence reads: CASSLGPSSAEAFF. In nucleotides, the CDR3 is TGTGCCAGCAGCTTAGGGCCCTCCAGCGCTGAAGCTTTCTTT.

The V and J genes are TRBV2 and TRBJ2-1; 10 nucleotides align to TRBD1. J was trimmed by 9 bases and V by 5 bases; bases with no gene match: 7. Germline CDR1 reads SNHLY; CDR2 reads FYNNEI. This CDR3 has 14 amino acids. The CDR3 DNA sequence: TGTGCCAGCAGTAAGGACAGGGGGGTAGTTGAGCAGTTCTTC. Translated: CASSKDRGVVEQFF.

The rearrangement joins TRBV15 to TRBJ1-4; 7 positions agree with TRBD1. Trimming at V came to 5 bases and at J to 8 bases, leaving 11 bases not matched to a gene. The germline V gene encodes CDR1 LNHNV and CDR2 YYDKDF (reference sequence). The CDR3 spans 15 residues. The CDR3 reads CATSGIRQGSEKLFF. Here the CDR3 DNA reads TGTGCCACCAGCGGGATAAGACAGGGAAGCGAAAAACTGTTTTTT. The entire variable domain, with the rest obtained from reference TRBV15 and TRBJ1-4, is as follows: DAMVIQNPRYQVTQFGKPVTLSCSQTLNHNVMYWYQQKSSQAPKLLFHYYDKDFNNEADTPDNFQSRRPNTSFCFLDIRSPGLGDTAMYLCATSGIRQGSEKLFFGSGTQLSVL.

This clone appeared a single time. The CDR3 DNA is TGTGCCAGCAGCTTAGCTCCATATCGACAGTCTCCCTTCTACAATGAGCAGTTCTTC. It specifies CASSLAPYRQSPFYNEQFF. The chain joins TRBV11-2 to TRBJ2-1, with D possibly TRBD1 on 5 matching bases. Per the germline V gene, CDR1 is SGHAT and CDR2 is FQNNGV. V was clipped by 1 base and J by 3 bases, with 22 bases between them. CDR3 length: 19 residues.

The J gene is TRBJ1-3, the V gene TRBV28, with a tentative D call TRBD1 (6 bases). CDR3 length: 16 residues. The V gene lost 6 bases and the J gene lost 0 bases, with 15 bases spanning the gap. Germline values: CDR1 MDHEN, CDR2 SYDVKM. The CDR3 region is CASSHSGTRSGNTIYF. The CDR3 nucleotides read TGTGCCAGCAGCCACTCGGGGACACGCTCTGGAAACACCATATATTTT.

The genes are TRBV29-1 and TRBJ1-2, with a possible D match to TRBD1 (6 bases). CDR3 length equals 11 residues. Trimming removed 7 bases from V and 6 bases from J, with 12 bases in between. CDR1 is SQVTM, CDR2 ANQGSEA, per germline. The CDR3 region has the DNA TGCAGCGCCGGGAGGGGGAATGGCTACACCTTC. Encoded protein: CSAGRGNGYTF.

The chain links TRBV27 to TRBJ2-7; 8 bases map to TRBD1. The ends lost 6 bases at V and 11 bases at J; junction bases unmatched: 15. Per the germline V gene, CDR1 is MNHEY and CDR2 is SMNVEV (reference sequence). The CDR3 is 14 residues long. This CDR3 is CASRRSGTGPAEYF. DNA for the CDR3: TGTGCCAGCAGGCGTTCCGGGACAGGTCCTGCCGAGTACTTC.

The chain is built from TRBV10-3 and TRBJ2-1; the D gene could be TRBD1 or TRBD2 (5 bases each). Trimming took 2 bases from V and 0 from J, leaving 8 bases between them. The germline CDR1 and CDR2 sequences are ENHRY and SYGVKD. This CDR3 is built from 15 residues. CDR3: CAISEGTVSYNEQFF. CDR3 nucleotides: TGTGCCATCAGTGAGGGGACGGTCTCCTACAATGAGCAGTTCTTC.

This clone was counted at least ten times. J is TRBJ1-1 and V is TRBV9; weak D call: TRBD1 (5 bases). Germline CDR1 and CDR2: SGDLS and YYNGEE. V lost 0 bases and J lost 4, with 10 bases in between. The CDR3 totals 14 residues. The CDR3 protein is CASSVAGVATEAFF. CDR3 coding DNA: TGTGCCAGCAGCGTAGCGGGGGTAGCCACTGAAGCTTTCTTT.

This clone was recorded once. The gene calls are TRBV10-3 and TRBJ2-1, with D maybe TRBD2 (6 bases). V lost 10 bases and J 1 base, leaving 14 bases between the germline ends. The CDR3 totals 14 residues. From germline, CDR1 is ENHRY and CDR2 SYGVKD. The CDR3 DNA is TGTGCCAGCCAGCCAGCGGGTTCCTACAATGAGCAGTTCTTC. This encodes CASQPAGSYNEQFF.

In nucleotides, the CDR3 is TGCGCCAGCAGCTTGGGTCGGGGCCCCACAGGTAATGAAAAACTGTTTTTT. It specifies CASSLGRGPTGNEKLFF. The chain couples TRBV5-1 to TRBJ1-4; the D gene is possibly TRBD1 (5 bases). The CDR3 totals 17 residues. CDR1 and CDR2 from the germline V gene are SGHRS and YFSETQ. Between the trimmed V and J ends, which lost 0 bases and 4 bases, there was a span of 16 bases.

V is TRBV28 and J is TRBJ2-1; 7 bases line up with TRBD2. The CDR3 runs to 15 residues. V shed 7 bases, J shed 7 bases, and the junction held 13 bases outside the gene matches. Germline lookup yields CDR1 MDHEN and CDR2 SYDVKM. The CDR3 sequence is CASIWRREIGNEQFF. In DNA, the CDR3 is TGTGCCAGCATTTGGAGGCGGGAGATAGGAAATGAGCAGTTCTTC.

This clone was observed a single time. The junction does not match germline at one end; this may be a read error. The chain uses TRBV10-3 and TRBJ1-4; tentatively, D is TRBD1 (5 bases). This CDR3 has 17 amino acids. CDR1 ENHRY and CDR2 SYGVKD come from the germline V gene. CDR3 in amino acids: CASSAGRRGSANEKLFF. The CDR3 DNA sequence: TGTGCCAGCAGTGCCGGTCGTAGGGGATCGGCTAATGAAAAACTGTTTTTT.

The chain recombines TRBV13 with TRBJ2-7; possible D gene TRBD2, 6 bases. Trimming cost V 4 bases and J 3 bases, with 16 bases left between them. Germline assignment: CDR1 PRHDT and CDR2 FYEKMQ (reference sequence). The CDR3 sequence is 15 residues long. Here the CDR3 DNA reads TGTGCCAGCAGCTCAGTCCTAGCCGGGGGCTACGAGCAGTACTTC. It codes for CASSSVLAGGYEQYF.

The chain combines TRBV7-8 with TRBJ1-5; perhaps TRBD1 as D (6 bases). Trimming removed 5 bases at V and 1 base at J, with 12 bases between. Germline V lookup: CDR1 SGHVS, CDR2 FQNEAQ. The CDR3 has 15 residues. This CDR3 is CASSLYRVSNQPQHF. The CDR3 DNA is TGTGCCAGCAGCCTCTACAGGGTCAGCAATCAGCCCCAGCATTTT.

This clone has a handful of counts. The chain employs TRBV28 and TRBJ1-2; the match to TRBD1 covers 8 bases. CDR3 length equals 17 residues. Looked up from germline, CDR1 is MDHEN and CDR2 is SYDVKM. The V segment lost 2 bases and the J segment 4 bases; nucleotides outside the gene matches: 12. This chain's CDR3 is CASSLPLGQGGGYGYTF. Written as DNA, the CDR3 is TGTGCCAGCAGTTTACCGCTTGGACAGGGTGGTGGCTATGGCTACACCTTC.

Sample share makes this clone medium-sized. This chain joins TRBV2 and TRBJ1-2, with D hard to call. Per germline, CDR1 SNHLY and CDR2 FYNNEI. The CDR3 runs to 12 residues. The V gene lost 10 bases and the J gene lost 4 bases, with 13 bases spanning the gap. The CDR3 loop is CAMIFMTYGYTF. Here the CDR3 DNA reads TGTGCCATGATATTCATGACCTATGGCTACACCTTC. The full variable domain, completed using reference TRBV2 and TRBJ1-2, is EPEVTQTPSHQVTQMGQEVILRCVPISNHLYFYWYRQILGQKVEFLVSFYNNEISEKSEIFDDQFSVERPDGSNFTLKIRSTKLEDSAMYFCAMIFMTYGYTFGSGTRLTVV.

V and J are TRBV27 and TRBJ2-7; D remains ambiguous. V lost 0 bases and J 7 bases, leaving 16 bases between the germline ends. Germline V gene sequence: CDR1 MNHEY, CDR2 SMNVEV (reference sequence). The CDR3 is 15 amino acids. For the CDR3, the DNA is TGTGCCAGCAGTTTATCGATAACGGGCCTGGGGGAGCAGTACTTC. The encoded protein is CASSLSITGLGEQYF.

On this clone itself: The sample contains more than one DNA sequence encoding this CDR3. The chain employs TRBV5-1 and TRBJ2-5; no definite D call. The CDR3 extends over 13 amino acids. V was clipped by 1 base and J by 5 bases, with 9 bases between them. Germline V gene lookup returns CDR1 SGHRS and CDR2 YFSETQ. CDR3 in amino acids: CASSLQGLETQYF. CDR3 coding DNA: TGCGCCAGCAGCTTGCAAGGGTTGGAGACCCAGTACTTC.

This chain joins TRBV29-1 and TRBJ2-1; the match to TRBD2 covers 9 bases. This CDR3 region has 13 residues. The J segment lost 5 bases and the V segment lost 8 bases, leaving 7 bases of the junction unmatched. CDR1 and CDR2 from the germline V gene are SQVTM and ANQGSEA. The CDR3 DNA reads TGCAGCCATAGCGGGAGCGGAAACAATGAGCAGTTCTTC. This encodes CSHSGSGNNEQFF.